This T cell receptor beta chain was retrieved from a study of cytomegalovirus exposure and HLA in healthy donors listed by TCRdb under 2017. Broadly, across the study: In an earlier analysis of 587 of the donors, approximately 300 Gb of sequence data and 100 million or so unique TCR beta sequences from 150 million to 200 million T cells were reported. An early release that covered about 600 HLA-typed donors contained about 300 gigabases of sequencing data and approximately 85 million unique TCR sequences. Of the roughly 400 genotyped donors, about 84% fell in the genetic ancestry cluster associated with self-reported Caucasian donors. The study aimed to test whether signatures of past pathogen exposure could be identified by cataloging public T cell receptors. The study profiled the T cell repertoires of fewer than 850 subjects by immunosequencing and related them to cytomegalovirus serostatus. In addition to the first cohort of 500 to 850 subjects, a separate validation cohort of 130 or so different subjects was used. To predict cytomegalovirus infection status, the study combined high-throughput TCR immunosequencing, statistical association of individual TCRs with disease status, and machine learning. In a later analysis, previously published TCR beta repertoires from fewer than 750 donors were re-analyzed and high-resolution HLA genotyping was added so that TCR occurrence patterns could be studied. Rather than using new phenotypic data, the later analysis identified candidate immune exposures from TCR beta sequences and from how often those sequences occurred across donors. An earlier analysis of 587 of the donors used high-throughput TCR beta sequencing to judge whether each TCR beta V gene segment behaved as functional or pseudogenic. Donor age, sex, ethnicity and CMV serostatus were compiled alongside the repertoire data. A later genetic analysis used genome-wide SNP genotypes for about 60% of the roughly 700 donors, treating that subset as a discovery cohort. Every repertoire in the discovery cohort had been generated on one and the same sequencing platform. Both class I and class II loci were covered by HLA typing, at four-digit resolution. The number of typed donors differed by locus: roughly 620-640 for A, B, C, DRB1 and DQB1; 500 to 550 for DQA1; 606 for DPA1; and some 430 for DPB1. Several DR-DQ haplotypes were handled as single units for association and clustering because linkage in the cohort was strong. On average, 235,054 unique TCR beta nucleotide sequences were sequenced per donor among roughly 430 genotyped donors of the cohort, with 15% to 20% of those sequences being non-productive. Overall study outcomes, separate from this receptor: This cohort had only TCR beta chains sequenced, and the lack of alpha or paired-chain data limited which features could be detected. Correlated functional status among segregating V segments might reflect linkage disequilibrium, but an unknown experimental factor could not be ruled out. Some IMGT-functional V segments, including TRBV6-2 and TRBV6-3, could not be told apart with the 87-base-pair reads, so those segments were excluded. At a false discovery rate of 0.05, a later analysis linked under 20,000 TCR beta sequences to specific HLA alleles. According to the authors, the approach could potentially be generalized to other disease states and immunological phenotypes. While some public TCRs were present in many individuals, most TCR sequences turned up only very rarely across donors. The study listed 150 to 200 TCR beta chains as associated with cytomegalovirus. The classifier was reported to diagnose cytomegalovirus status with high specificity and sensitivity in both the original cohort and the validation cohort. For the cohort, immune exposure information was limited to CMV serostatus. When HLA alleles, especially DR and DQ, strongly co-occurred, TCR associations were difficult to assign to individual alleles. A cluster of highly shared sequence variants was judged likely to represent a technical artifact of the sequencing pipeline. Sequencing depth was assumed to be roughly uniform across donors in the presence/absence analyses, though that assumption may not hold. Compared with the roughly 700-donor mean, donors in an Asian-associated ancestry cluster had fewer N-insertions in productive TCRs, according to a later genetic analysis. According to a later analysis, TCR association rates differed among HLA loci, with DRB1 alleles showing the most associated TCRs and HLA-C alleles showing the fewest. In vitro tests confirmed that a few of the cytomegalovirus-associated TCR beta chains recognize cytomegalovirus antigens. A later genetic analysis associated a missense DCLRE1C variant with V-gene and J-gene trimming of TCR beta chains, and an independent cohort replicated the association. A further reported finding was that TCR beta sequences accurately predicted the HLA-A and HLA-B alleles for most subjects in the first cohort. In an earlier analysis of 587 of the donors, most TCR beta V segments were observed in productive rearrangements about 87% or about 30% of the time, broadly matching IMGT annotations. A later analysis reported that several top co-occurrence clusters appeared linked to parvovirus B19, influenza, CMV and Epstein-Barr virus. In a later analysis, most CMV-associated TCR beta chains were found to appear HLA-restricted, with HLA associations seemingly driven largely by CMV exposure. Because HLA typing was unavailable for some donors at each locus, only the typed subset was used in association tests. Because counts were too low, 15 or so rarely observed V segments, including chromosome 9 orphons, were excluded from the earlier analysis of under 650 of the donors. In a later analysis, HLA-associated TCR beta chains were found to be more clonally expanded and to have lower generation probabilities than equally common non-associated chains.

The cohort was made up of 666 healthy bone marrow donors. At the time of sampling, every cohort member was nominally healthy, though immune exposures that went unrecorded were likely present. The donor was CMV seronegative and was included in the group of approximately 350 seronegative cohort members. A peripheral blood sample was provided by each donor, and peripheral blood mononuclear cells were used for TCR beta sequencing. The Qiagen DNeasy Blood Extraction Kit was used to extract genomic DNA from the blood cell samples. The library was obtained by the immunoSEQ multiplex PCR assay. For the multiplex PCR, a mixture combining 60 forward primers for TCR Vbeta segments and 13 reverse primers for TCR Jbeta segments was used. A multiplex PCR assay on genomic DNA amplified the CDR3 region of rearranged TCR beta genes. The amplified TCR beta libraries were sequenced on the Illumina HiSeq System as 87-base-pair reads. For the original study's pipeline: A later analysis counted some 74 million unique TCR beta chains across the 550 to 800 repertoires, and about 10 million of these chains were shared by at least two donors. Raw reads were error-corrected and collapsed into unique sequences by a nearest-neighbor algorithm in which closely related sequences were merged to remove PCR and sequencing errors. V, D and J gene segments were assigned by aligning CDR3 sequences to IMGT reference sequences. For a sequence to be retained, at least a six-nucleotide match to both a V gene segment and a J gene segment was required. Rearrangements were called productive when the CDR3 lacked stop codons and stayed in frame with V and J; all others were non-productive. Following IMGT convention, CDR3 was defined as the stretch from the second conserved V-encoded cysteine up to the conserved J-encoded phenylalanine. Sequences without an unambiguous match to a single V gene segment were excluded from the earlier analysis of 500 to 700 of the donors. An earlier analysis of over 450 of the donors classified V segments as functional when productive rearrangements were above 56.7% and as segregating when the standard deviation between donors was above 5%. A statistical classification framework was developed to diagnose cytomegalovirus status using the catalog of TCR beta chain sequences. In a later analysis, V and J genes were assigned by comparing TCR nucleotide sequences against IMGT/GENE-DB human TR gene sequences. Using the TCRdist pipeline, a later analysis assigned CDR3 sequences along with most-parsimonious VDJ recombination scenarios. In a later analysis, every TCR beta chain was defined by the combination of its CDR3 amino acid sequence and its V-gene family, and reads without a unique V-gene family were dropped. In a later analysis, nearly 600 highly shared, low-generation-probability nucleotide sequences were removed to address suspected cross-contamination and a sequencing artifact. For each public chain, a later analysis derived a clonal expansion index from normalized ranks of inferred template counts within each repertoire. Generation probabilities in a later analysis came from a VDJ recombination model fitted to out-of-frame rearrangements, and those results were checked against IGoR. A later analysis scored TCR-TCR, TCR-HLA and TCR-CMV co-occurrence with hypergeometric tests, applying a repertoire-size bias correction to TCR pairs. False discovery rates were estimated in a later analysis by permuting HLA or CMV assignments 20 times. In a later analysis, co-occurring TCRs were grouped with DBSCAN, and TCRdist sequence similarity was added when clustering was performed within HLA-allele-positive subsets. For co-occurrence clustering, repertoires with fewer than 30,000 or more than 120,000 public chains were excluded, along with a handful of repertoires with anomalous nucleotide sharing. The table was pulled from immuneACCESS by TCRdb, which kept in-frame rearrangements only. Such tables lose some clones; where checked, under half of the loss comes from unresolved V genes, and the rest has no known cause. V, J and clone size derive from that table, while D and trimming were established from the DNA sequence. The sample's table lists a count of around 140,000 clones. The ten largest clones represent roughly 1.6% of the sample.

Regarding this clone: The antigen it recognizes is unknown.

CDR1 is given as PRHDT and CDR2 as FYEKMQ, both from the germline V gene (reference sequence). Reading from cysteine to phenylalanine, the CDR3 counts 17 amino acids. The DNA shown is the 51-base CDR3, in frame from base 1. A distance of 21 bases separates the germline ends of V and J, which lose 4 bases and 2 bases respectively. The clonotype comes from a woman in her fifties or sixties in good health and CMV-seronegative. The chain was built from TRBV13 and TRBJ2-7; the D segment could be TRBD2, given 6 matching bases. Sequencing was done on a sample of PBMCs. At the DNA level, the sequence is TGTGCCAGCAGCTCCTCTGCGGGGCTCCTTCCTACCTACGAGCAGTACTTC. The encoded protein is CASSSSAGLLPTYEQYF.